This T cell receptor (beta chain) was identified in a study of cytomegalovirus exposure and HLA in healthy donors. About the research overall: It was reported in a later analysis that the 95 to 150 validation repertoires used the same platform as the 550 to 800 first-cohort repertoires.

The table came from immunoSEQ multiplex PCR; TCRdb's copy has only in-frame clones and leaves some out. The sample lists about 360,000 clones; about nine tenths were seen once. A remark on this clone: Antigen unknown.

The length of the CDR3 is 15 residues. Germline V gives CDR1 MNHEY, CDR2 SVGAGI. Trimming stripped 0 bases from V and 3 bases from J, with 11 bases between. Overall study findings and caveats: Specific recognition of CMV antigens was confirmed in vitro for a few chains (all CMV-associated). Cytomegalovirus-associated TCR beta chains were listed, numbering over 150.

Separate from the 666-subject first cohort was the approximately 120-subject validation cohort, to which the donors belonged. The receptor's source is a woman between 18 and 30 years old in good health and CMV-seronegative. This chain links TRBV6-5 with TRBJ1-2; weak D call: TRBD1 (5 bases). The sequencing input was PBMCs. The DNA for the CDR3 is TGTGCCAGCAGTTACTCCCGGCCACAGGACTATGGCTACACCTTC. This codes for CASSYSRPQDYGYTF.